These 29 T cell receptor beta chains were all obtained from the same sample, sequenced in a study of blood T cell repertoires in COVID-19. TCRdb's table, derived via immunoSEQ multiplex PCR, lists solely in-frame clones and lacks some. The data hold 75,000 to 100,000 clones, with roughly 82% observed a single time. The material sequenced was peripheral blood. The receptor set was obtained from a man in his forties or fifties with active or convalescent COVID-19.

The chain carries TRBV2 and TRBJ2-7; 9 nucleotides match TRBD2. Germline lookup yields CDR1 SNHLY and CDR2 FYNNEI. Germline trimming cut 6 bases from V and 4 bases from J; bases unmatched to any gene: 10. This CDR3 contains 15 residues. The CDR3 protein is CASRIAGDPLYEQYF. CDR3 bases: TGTGCCAGCAGGATAGCGGGGGACCCCCTTTACGAGCAGTACTTC.

This sequence joins TRBV19 and TRBJ2-1; D perhaps matches TRBD2 (7 bases). CDR1 is LNHDA and CDR2 is SQIVND in the germline V gene (reference sequence). Between the trimmed V and J ends, which lost 6 bases and 3 bases, there was a span of 15 bases. The CDR3 sequence is 15 residues long. The CDR3 region has the DNA TGTGCCAGTAGGGAGGAGGGGGGGCGCTACAATGAGCAGTTCTTC. Amino acids: CASREEGGRYNEQFF.

V and J are TRBV11-3 and TRBJ2-3, with TRBD2 matching 9 bases. Germline values: CDR1 SGHNT, CDR2 YENEEA. The CDR3 consists of 16 residues. V gave up 5 bases and J gave up 4 bases; unmatched junction bases: 10. The chain's CDR3 is CASSAKRGAFSDTQYF. The CDR3 coding sequence is TGTGCCAGCAGCGCCAAGCGGGGGGCTTTCTCAGATACGCAGTATTTT. Based on the CDR3 plus reference TRBV11-3 and TRBJ2-3, the full variable domain is EAGVVQSPRYKIIEKKQPVAFWCNPISGHNTLYWYLQNLGQGPELLIRYENEEAVDDSQLPKDRFSAERLKGVDSTLKIQPAELGDSAVYLCASSAKRGAFSDTQYFGPGTRLTVL.

As regards this clone: At one of its ends the junction is not consistent with the germline gene, which may arise from a read error. The chain has TRBV14 and TRBJ2-7, with D hard to call. Germline V gives CDR1 SGHDN, CDR2 FVKESK. The length of the CDR3 is 13 residues. CDR3 sequence: CASSPVPPYVQYF. As DNA, the CDR3 is TGTGCCAGCAGCCCGGTACCCCCTTACGTGCAGTACTTC.

The rearrangement uses TRBV28 and TRBJ2-5, with D possibly being TRBD1 (6 bases). Germline V gene lookup returns CDR1 MDHEN and CDR2 SYDVKM. Trimming pared 8 bases from V and 5 bases from J, leaving 18 bases between. This CDR3 is 14 amino acids long. The CDR3 loop reads CASGRVSQGETQYF. The CDR3 coding sequence is TGTGCCAGCGGTCGAGTTTCCCAGGGGGAGACCCAGTACTTC.

This chain joins TRBV7-2 and TRBJ1-6, with D perhaps matching TRBD1 (6 bases). This CDR3 is 14 amino acids long. Germline CDR1 is SGHTA and CDR2 is FQGNSA. The V end lost 6 bases, the J end lost 7 bases, and 13 bases lay between the germline ends. CDR3 residues: CASSYRVVNSPLHF. CDR3 in DNA: TGTGCCAGCAGTTACAGGGTCGTGAATTCACCCCTCCACTTT.

This rearrangement joins TRBV7-9 to TRBJ2-3; D is undetermined. The germline V gene encodes CDR1 SEHNR and CDR2 FQNEAQ (reference sequence). Between the trimmed V and J ends, which lost 1 base and 9 bases, there was a span of 11 bases. CDR3 length equals 13 residues. The CDR3: CASSLGTAETQYF. The DNA for the CDR3 is TGTGCCAGCAGCTTAGGTACGGCGGAGACGCAGTATTTT.

The count of this clone is one. The chain couples TRBV5-8 to TRBJ1-5; 8 nucleotides match TRBD1. V was clipped by 4 bases and J by 5 bases; unmatched bases: 5. Germline CDR1 SGHTS, CDR2 YDEGEE. The CDR3 is 14 amino acids. CDR3 DNA sequence: TGTGCCAGCAGCAACAGGGGGGAGGATCAGCCCCAGCATTTT. Translation: CASSNRGEDQPQHF.

This rearrangement joins TRBV6-1 to TRBJ2-7; D possibly corresponds to TRBD1 (6 bases). V lost 0 bases, J lost 5 bases, and 11 bases lay in between. The germline V gene has CDR1 MNHNS and CDR2 SASEGT. The CDR3 is made up of 14 amino acids. The CDR3 region is CASSEAIGGDEQYV. In DNA, the CDR3 is TGTGCCAGCAGTGAAGCGATTGGGGGCGACGAGCAGTACGTC.

This chain uses TRBV27 with TRBJ1-4; 8 bases map to TRBD1. CDR1 MNHEY and CDR2 SMNVEV come from the germline V gene (reference sequence). The ends lost 6 bases at V and 12 bases at J; junction bases unmatched: 12. The CDR3 runs to 14 residues. The CDR3 nucleotides read TGTGCCAGCAGGAGCGGACAGGGTTCTTTGGAACTGTTTTTT. Translating it yields CASRSGQGSLELFF.

The chain joins TRBV7-6 to TRBJ2-6; D possibly corresponds to TRBD1 (6 bases). The CDR3 consists of 15 residues. The V end was cut by 5 bases, the J end by 0 bases, with 8 bases between. CDR1 SGHVS and CDR2 FNYEAQ come from the germline V gene. The CDR3 spells CASSPGASGANVLTF. The CDR3 DNA reads as TGTGCCAGCAGCCCAGGGGCCTCTGGGGCCAACGTCCTGACTTTC.

This sequence joins TRBV7-2 and TRBJ2-7, with 8 nucleotides matching TRBD2. The CDR3 is made up of 16 amino acids. CDR1 and CDR2 (germline): SGHTA, FQGNSA. Trimming removed 1 base from V and 0 bases from J; junction bases left unmatched: 5. The CDR3 is CASSLVPSGSSYEQYF. CDR3 nucleotides: TGTGCCAGCAGCTTAGTGCCCAGCGGGAGCTCCTACGAGCAGTACTTC.

This clone was counted only a few times. The rearrangement uses TRBV5-1 and TRBJ2-1; 10 bases align to TRBD2. Germline V gene data show CDR1 as SGHRS and CDR2 as YFSETQ. The CDR3 extends over 15 amino acids. Germline trimming cut 0 bases from V and 4 bases from J; bases unmatched to any gene: 1. The CDR3 region is CASSLASGGYNEQFF. The CDR3, as DNA: TGCGCCAGCAGCTTGGCTAGCGGGGGTTACAATGAGCAGTTCTTC.

This chain joins TRBV28 and TRBJ2-1; 7 nucleotides align to TRBD1. V dropped 4 bases and J dropped 7; count of bases not matched to a gene: 16. The CDR3 is 17 amino acids. Germline CDR1 and CDR2: MDHEN and SYDVKM. The CDR3 sequence is CASSSPLGQRPANEQFF. The CDR3 DNA reads as TGTGCCAGCAGTTCGCCCCTGGGACAGCGACCGGCGAATGAGCAGTTCTTC.

This chain uses TRBV12-2 with TRBJ2-7; TRBD1 is taken as the D call from the table, unchecked against the DNA. TRBV12-2 is assigned pseudogene status. The CDR3 contains 16 residues. CDR3 nucleotide sequence: TGTGCAAGTCGACATCCGGACACCCTCTTCCCTTACGAGCAGTACGTC. It yields the protein CASRHPDTLFPYEQYV.

The rearrangement uses TRBV25-1 and TRBJ2-2, with 7 bases aligning to TRBD2. Germline V lookup: CDR1 MGHDK, CDR2 SYGVNS. V was pared by 0 bases and J by 0 bases, with 1 base of the junction left unmatched. The CDR3 totals 16 residues. DNA of the CDR3: TGTGCCAGCAGTGAATATGCGGGGGCGAACACCGGGGAGCTGTTTTTT. Amino acid sequence: CASSEYAGANTGELFF.

The chain combines TRBV2 with TRBJ2-2; 8 positions agree with TRBD2. CDR1 and CDR2 from the germline V gene are SNHLY and FYNNEI. This CDR3 has 15 residues. V lost 8 bases to trimming and J lost 5 bases; unmatched junction nucleotides: 10. This chain's CDR3 is CASDPGGGGTGELFF. As DNA, the CDR3 is TGTGCCAGCGACCCCGGGGGGGGTGGTACCGGGGAGCTGTTTTTT.

The rearrangement links TRBV4-1 to TRBJ2-1; 9 bases fit TRBD1. The CDR3 extends over 17 amino acids. V was pared by 4 bases and J by 2 bases, with 9 bases of the junction left unmatched. Per germline, CDR1 MGHRA and CDR2 YSYEKL. CDR3 nucleotide sequence: TGCGCCAGCAGCCGAACCCGGACAGGGGATGCCTACAATGAGCAGTTCTTC. It yields the protein CASSRTRTGDAYNEQFF.

This chain connects TRBV13 to TRBJ2-1, with 12 bases matching TRBD2. With 6 bases clipped from V and 4 bases from J, the junction kept 4 bases outside the gene matches. Germline CDR1 and CDR2: PRHDT and FYEKMQ (reference sequence). The CDR3 consists of 15 residues. The CDR3 DNA reads as TGTGCCAGCAGGTCTAGCGGGGGGGCGTACAATGAGCAGTTCTTC. Protein: CASRSSGGAYNEQFF.

This clone was counted between two and nine times. This chain connects TRBV6-2 or TRBV6-3 to TRBJ2-1; 9 bases fit TRBD1. The V and J ends lost 2 bases and 6 bases, in that order; junction bases with no gene match: 14. CDR1 and CDR2 (germline): MNHEY, SVGEGT. There are 18 residues in the CDR3. The CDR3 region is CASSYIGTGRLIGNEQFF. CDR3 DNA sequence: TGTGCCAGCAGTTACATAGGGACAGGGAGATTAATTGGCAATGAGCAGTTCTTC.

The chain couples TRBV5-1 to TRBJ1-1; D remains unclear. V was trimmed by 0 bases and J by 0 bases, leaving 6 bases between them. From germline, CDR1 is SGHRS and CDR2 YFSETQ. The CDR3 is made up of 14 amino acids. The CDR3: CASSLGRVNTEAFF. CDR3 nucleotides: TGCGCCAGCAGCTTGGGTCGGGTGAACACTGAAGCTTTCTTT.

The chain carries TRBV10-1 and TRBJ2-5; possibly TRBD1 for D (6 bases). The CDR3 is made up of 13 amino acids. Germline V gene sequence: CDR1 WNHNN, CDR2 SYGVQD (reference sequence). V lost 11 bases and J lost 1, with 14 bases in between. The CDR3 is CASSGHTQETQYF. CDR3 DNA: TGCGCCTCATCGGGACATACCCAAGAGACCCAGTACTTC.

V usage is TRBV27 and J usage is TRBJ2-2; tentatively, D is TRBD2 (6 bases). CDR1 MNHEY and CDR2 SMNVEV come from the germline V gene (reference sequence). V was cut by 5 bases and J by 4 bases, with 11 bases left in between. The CDR3 is 14 residues long. The CDR3 bases are TGTGCCAGCAGTCCCGGGACTCTCACCGGGGAGCTGTTTTTT. Translation gives CASSPGTLTGELFF.

This rearrangement joins TRBV21-1 to TRBJ1-6; the listed D gene, TRBD1, was not tested against the DNA. TRBV21-1 is deemed a pseudogene. This CDR3 is built from 19 residues. The CDR3 here is CASSKAPWTGRGYNSPLHF. CDR3 nucleotides: TGTGCCAGCAGCAAAGCGCCGTGGACAGGCCGGGGTTATAATTCACCCCTCCACTTT.

Here the CDR3 DNA reads TGTGCCAGTAGTCGAGGGTTAGGACAGCCCCAGCATTTT. Its translation is CASSRGLGQPQHF. V usage is TRBV19 and J usage is TRBJ1-5; D call uncertain. Per the germline V gene, CDR1 is LNHDA and CDR2 is SQIVND (reference sequence). This CDR3 contains 13 residues. V lost 5 bases, J lost 7 bases, and 12 bases lay in between.

The sample holds one count of this clone. This chain joins TRBV10-3 and TRBJ2-1, with 8 bases aligning to TRBD1. Unmatched junction bases numbered 10, after V lost 10 bases and J lost 5 bases. The CDR3 has 14 amino acids. Germline V gene sequence: CDR1 ENHRY, CDR2 SYGVKD. The CDR3 sequence is CATERDRSDNEQFF. CDR3 in DNA: TGTGCCACCGAAAGGGACAGGAGCGACAATGAGCAGTTCTTC.

The CDR3 DNA sequence: TGTGCCAGCAGTGAATTCAGGGACAGCTATGGCTACACCTTC. It specifies CASSEFRDSYGYTF. J is TRBJ1-2 and V is TRBV25-1, with 7 bases fitting TRBD1. This CDR3 region has 14 residues. Germline V gives CDR1 MGHDK, CDR2 SYGVNS. V dropped 1 base and J dropped 4; count of bases not matched to a gene: 3.

The gene calls are TRBV7-9 and TRBJ2-1, with D maybe TRBD2 (6 bases). There are 11 residues in the CDR3. Trimming left V 8 bases short and J 6 bases short, with 8 bases between. CDR1 is SEHNR, CDR2 FQNEAQ, per germline (reference sequence). The CDR3 nucleotides read TGTGCCAGCGAGGGAGGCAATGAGCAGTTCTTC. Translated: CASEGGNEQFF.

This chain links TRBV7-2 with TRBJ1-3; perhaps TRBD1 as D (5 bases). Germline loops: CDR1 SGHTA, CDR2 FQGNSA. Trimming removed 0 bases from V and 0 bases from J, with 12 bases in between. The CDR3 is 17 residues long. CDR3 in amino acids: CASSLARQGFSGNTIYF. The CDR3 DNA reads TGTGCCAGCAGCTTAGCAAGGCAGGGCTTCTCTGGAAACACCATATATTTT.